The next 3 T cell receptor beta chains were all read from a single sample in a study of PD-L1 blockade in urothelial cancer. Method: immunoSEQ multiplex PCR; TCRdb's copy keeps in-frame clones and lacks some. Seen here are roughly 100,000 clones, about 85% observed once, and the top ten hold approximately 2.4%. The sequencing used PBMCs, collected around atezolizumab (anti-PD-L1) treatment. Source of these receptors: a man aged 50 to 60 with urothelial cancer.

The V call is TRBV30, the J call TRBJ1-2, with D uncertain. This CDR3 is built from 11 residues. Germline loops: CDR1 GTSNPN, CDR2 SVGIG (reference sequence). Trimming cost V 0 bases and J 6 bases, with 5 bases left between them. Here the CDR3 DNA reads TGTGCCTGGAGTGTACATAATGGCTACACCTTC. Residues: CAWSVHNGYTF.

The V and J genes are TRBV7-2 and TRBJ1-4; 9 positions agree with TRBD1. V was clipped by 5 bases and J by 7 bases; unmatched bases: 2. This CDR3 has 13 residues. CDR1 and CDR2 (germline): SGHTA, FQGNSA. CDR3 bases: TGTGCCAGCAGCCCGGACAGGGGTGAAAAACTGTTTTTT. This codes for CASSPDRGEKLFF.

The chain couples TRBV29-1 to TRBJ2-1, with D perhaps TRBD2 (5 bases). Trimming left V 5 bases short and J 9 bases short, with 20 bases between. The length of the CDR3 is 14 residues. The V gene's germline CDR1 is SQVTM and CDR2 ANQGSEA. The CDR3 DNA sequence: TGCAGCGTTCGGCGGACTGGCAACCGGGGTGAGCAGTTCTTC. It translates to CSVRRTGNRGEQFF.